A single sample gave rise to the 10 T cell receptor beta chains below, sequenced in a study of molecular identifiers for immune sequencing clone quantification. TCRdb reprocessed the PCR reads with MiXCR, giving one entry per CDR3 protein. This table has under 600,000 distinct CDR3 sequences, 20% to 25% appearing once. The sample taken for sequencing was naive CD8+ T cells from blood, with Jurkat cell RNA spiked in. The subset denotes: FACS-sorted CD8+CD4-CCR7+CD45RA+ naive T cells. Every receptor here comes from a human donor in good health. Some libraries in this study had Jurkat cell RNA spiked in.

In regard to this clonotype: A clone one base away is much larger, so this may be a read error. The missing conserved phenylalanine or tryptophan at the end of this CDR3 makes a read error likely. The chain recombines TRBV6-1 with TRBJ2-1, with TRBD1 as a possible D gene (6 bases). The CDR3 contains 15 residues. The ends were cut back, 4 bases at V and 3 bases at J, with 13 bases in the middle. Looked up from germline, CDR1 is MNHNS and CDR2 is SASEGT. The CDR3 protein is CASSAGQPIYNEQFL. In DNA, the CDR3 is TGTGCCAGCAGTGCAGGACAGCCTATCTACAATGAGCAGTTCCTC.

A note on this clonotype: A read error is likely, as this CDR3 ends without the conserved phenylalanine or tryptophan. This rearrangement joins TRBV27 to TRBJ1-6; TRBD1 agrees at 7 bases. The ends lost 3 bases at V and 6 bases at J; junction bases unmatched: 2. This CDR3 is 14 amino acids long. Germline lookup yields CDR1 MNHEY and CDR2 SMNVEV (reference sequence). The CDR3: CASSFGDSNSPLHL. The CDR3 nucleotides are TGTGCCAGCAGTTTTGGGGACAGTAATTCACCCCTCCACTTA.

This clonotype has ten or more counts. The chain employs TRBV19 and TRBJ1-5; D is unclear. Deletions cut 3 bases from V and 1 base from J, with 7 bases between. This CDR3 region has 14 residues. Germline V gene data show CDR1 as LNHDA and CDR2 as SQIVND (reference sequence). The CDR3 DNA reads TGTGCCAGTAGTATTGGACCGAGCAATCAGCCCCAGCATTTT. It codes for CASSIGPSNQPQHF.

This clonotype was picked up a small number of times. The V and J genes are TRBV2 and TRBJ2-1; 7 bases agree with TRBD1. V lost 1 base and J lost 7; bases outside the gene matches: 7. CDR3 length: 15 residues. Germline assignment: CDR1 SNHLY and CDR2 FYNNEI. The CDR3 bases are TGTGCCAGCAGTGAAGTGACAGGGTTGTGGAATGAGCAGTTCTTC. This sequence encodes CASSEVTGLWNEQFF.

A note on this clonotype: This may stem from a read error, because a much larger clone lies one nucleotide away. The chain joins TRBV12-3 or TRBV12-4 to TRBJ2-5; 8 bases map to TRBD1. The CDR3 sequence is 15 residues long. This CDR3 is CASSPGTGPQETRYF. The CDR3 coding sequence is TGTGCCAGCAGTCCCGGGACAGGTCCCCAAGAGACCCGGTACTTC.

This chain links TRBV4-1 with TRBJ1-2, with D unclear. V was cut by 2 bases and J by 6 bases, with 19 bases left in between. CDR1 and CDR2 (germline): MGHRA, YSYEKL. The CDR3 totals 16 residues. This CDR3 reads CASSQSTRAANHGYTF. The DNA of the CDR3 is TGCGCCAGCAGCCAATCAACCCGAGCAGCCAACCATGGCTACACCTTC.

This clonotype was seen a few times. The gene calls are TRBV11-2 and TRBJ1-1; D ambiguous. The CDR3 totals 12 residues. Germline CDR1 SGHAT, CDR2 FQNNGV. V was trimmed by 5 bases and J by 6 bases, leaving 10 bases between them. This CDR3 is CASSRADAEAFF. CDR3 sequence (DNA): TGTGCCAGCAGCAGGGCCGACGCTGAAGCTTTCTTT.

At least ten counts were recorded for this clonotype. The rearrangement joins TRBV11-2 to TRBJ2-3, with TRBD1 as a possible D gene (6 bases). V lost 3 bases and J lost 3, with 13 bases in between. Germline lookup yields CDR1 SGHAT and CDR2 FQNNGV. This CDR3 is built from 15 residues. The CDR3 reads CASSFNTGTTDTQYF. The CDR3 region has the DNA TGTGCCAGCAGCTTTAATACAGGGACGACAGATACGCAGTATTTT.

With regard to this clonotype: This sequence may be a read error, since a much larger clone differs from it by one base. The chain recombines TRBV5-4 with TRBJ2-2; no clear D. The CDR3 consists of 17 residues. The germline gives CDR1 SGHNT, CDR2 YYREEE (reference sequence). V was cut by 9 bases and J by 7 bases, with 28 bases left in between. This chain's CDR3 is CATDRREAATPIGELFF. The CDR3 nucleotides are TGTGCCACCGACCGGCGCGAGGCGGCCACTCCAATCGGGGAGCTGTTTTTT.

As to this clonotype: A much more abundant neighbour one base away suggests this may be a read error. The rearrangement joins TRBV4-3 to TRBJ2-3; TRBD2 agrees at 7 bases. The CDR3 length is 16 residues. The V gene's germline CDR1 is LGHNA and CDR2 YSLEER. J gave up 0 bases and V 4 bases, and 7 bases lay outside the gene matches. The CDR3 spells CASSRDTGGSTDTQYF. In nucleotides, the CDR3 is TGCGCCAGCAGCCGAGATACGGGGGGTAGCACAGATACGCAGTATTTT.